This T cell receptor (beta chain) was retrieved from a study of OX40 agonist ivuxolimab in advanced cancers. The study, taken as a whole, reports: Low normalized T-cell clonal expansion was additionally recorded for some nonresponders.

To note about this clone: Its target is unknown.

V was pared by 3 bases and J by 2 bases, with 10 bases between. This CDR3 has 15 amino acids. Germline loops: CDR1 KGHSH, CDR2 LQKENI. Sequencing was performed with immunoSEQ multiplex PCR; in TCRdb, only in-frame clones are kept and a portion is missing. The table lists 15,000 to 25,000 clones, around four fifths of them singletons. The TCR originated in an adult with an advanced solid tumor such as melanoma, head and neck, liver or kidney cancer. The specimen was CD4+ or CD8+ T cells sorted from blood, collected in a trial of the OX40 agonist ivuxolimab. The V gene is TRBV18, the J gene TRBJ2-2; tentative D call: TRBD1 (5 bases). For the CDR3, the DNA is TGTGCCAGCTCACCGGGGCCAACAAACACCGGGGAGCTGTTTTTT. Translation: CASSPGPTNTGELFF.